Following are 7 T cell receptor beta chains from one sample sequenced in a study of CD8+CD57+ T cells in acquired aplastic anemia. Flow cytometry had shown expanded CD8+CD57+ cells in the patients chosen for sequencing. Genomic DNA provided the template from which TCR beta VDJ and CDR3 profiles were obtained. Each CDR3 protein is one row after TCRdb ran MiXCR on the reads. Seen here are 170,000 or so distinct CDR3 sequences, 45% to 50% observed once, and the top ten hold more than 30%. Sequenced sample: sorted CD4+, CD8+, or CD8+CD57+ T cells (not recorded which) from PBMCs. These receptors originate from a human donor with aplastic anemia.

The chain combines TRBV20-1 with TRBJ1-6, with D tentatively TRBD1 (5 bases). Trimming stripped 5 bases from V and 0 bases from J, with 11 bases between. Germline CDR1 reads DFQATT; CDR2 reads SNEGSKA (reference sequence). CDR3 size: 15 residues. The CDR3 spells CSAGNRSSYNSPLHF. In DNA form, the CDR3 reads TGCAGTGCTGGAAACAGGAGCTCCTATAATTCACCCCTCCACTTT.

The genes are TRBV20-1 and TRBJ1-2; D possibly corresponds to TRBD1 (5 bases). Germline V gene sequence: CDR1 DFQATT, CDR2 SNEGSKA (reference sequence). CDR3 length: 14 residues. Trimming stripped 5 bases from V and 2 bases from J, with 15 bases between. This chain's CDR3 is CSAERAGSNYGYTF. For the CDR3, the DNA is TGCAGTGCTGAGAGGGCAGGGTCCAACTATGGCTACACCTTC.

This clonotype has at least ten counts. The chain has TRBV13 and TRBJ1-5; D unclear. The germline V gene encodes CDR1 PRHDT and CDR2 FYEKMQ (reference sequence). V was clipped by 2 bases and J by 7 bases, with 12 bases between them. The CDR3 length is 14 residues. The CDR3 loop reads CASSLRQSPQPQHF. The CDR3 DNA follows: TGTGCCAGCAGCTTACGCCAATCACCCCAGCCCCAGCATTTT.

This rearrangement joins TRBV29-1 to TRBJ2-3; no reliable D call. V dropped 2 bases and J dropped 3 bases, with 9 bases sitting between them. Germline loops: CDR1 SQVTM, CDR2 ANQGSEA. This CDR3 is 13 amino acids long. The CDR3 DNA is TGCAGCGTTGAATGGATTTTAACAGATACGCAGTATTTT. It is translated as CSVEWILTDTQYF.

This rearrangement joins TRBV19 to TRBJ1-1, with D uncertain. The CDR3 sequence is 14 residues long. V lost 5 bases and J lost 3, with 13 bases in between. Germline CDR1 reads LNHDA; CDR2 reads SQIVND (reference sequence). In nucleotides, the CDR3 is TGTGCCAGTAGTCCGCAGAGTTCGGACACTGAAGCTTTCTTT. Amino acids: CASSPQSSDTEAFF.

J is TRBJ1-2 and V is TRBV20-1; D is possibly TRBD1 (6 bases). Germline CDR1 reads DFQATT; CDR2 reads SNEGSKA (reference sequence). This CDR3 is 13 amino acids long. V shed 8 bases and J shed 6 bases, with 19 bases lying between them. The CDR3 protein is CSYGGLTSDGYTF. Here the CDR3 DNA reads TGCAGTTACGGGGGGCTGACGTCCGATGGCTACACCTTC.

The chain links TRBV20-1 to TRBJ2-7, with 7 nucleotides matching TRBD2. V lost 5 bases and J lost 3; bases outside the gene matches: 7. Germline values: CDR1 DFQATT, CDR2 SNEGSKA (reference sequence). This CDR3 comprises 13 residues. The CDR3 region is CSAGGGSGYEQYF. The CDR3 region has the DNA TGCAGTGCTGGGGGGGGAAGCGGCTACGAGCAGTACTTC.